This section outlines one T cell receptor beta chain sequence together with its context. Germline-derived CDR1 and CDR2 are MNHEY and SVGAGI. Unmatched junction bases numbered 5, after V lost 7 bases and J lost 3 bases. The CDR3 spans 13 residues. The record originates from a study of blood T cell repertoires in COVID-19. Turning to the study itself: Nucleic acid was either cDNA or gDNA, and it came from T cells, B-cell-depleted T cells, or PBMCs.

TCRdb's copy holds only in-frame clones and misses some; the assay was immunoSEQ multiplex PCR. The sample contains fewer than 350,000 clones, approximately 87% of which appear only once. What was sequenced was peripheral blood. V is TRBV6-5 and J is TRBJ1-1, with TRBD1 matching over 7 bases. The clonotype was recovered from a woman in her 30s with COVID-19, enrolled during active disease. The CDR3 protein is CASKGQTYTEAFF. In nucleotides, the CDR3 is TGTGCCAGCAAGGGACAGACCTACACTGAAGCTTTCTTT.